The entry that follows covers one T cell receptor beta chain sequence. This entry comes from a study of blood T cell repertoires in COVID-19. Study at large: Samples of COVID-19 (acute and convalescent) were obtained from the United States, Italy and Spain. In each case, the material was cDNA or gDNA derived from T cells, B-cell-depleted T cells, or PBMCs.

Sequenced by immunoSEQ multiplex PCR; TCRdb stores in-frame clones only, minus some. The data hold more than 200,000 clones, with 81% observed a single time. Deletions cut 2 bases from V and 0 bases from J, with 8 bases between. Germline-derived CDR1 and CDR2 are SEHNR and FQNEAQ (reference sequence). The CDR3 sequence is 16 residues long. The TCR comes from a woman of 80 years or more with acute or convalescent COVID-19. This chain uses TRBV7-9 with TRBJ1-6, with D uncertain. Sequencing used peripheral blood. Written as DNA, the CDR3 is TGTGCCAGCAGCTTACTGGGGAGCTCCTATAATTCACCCCTCCACTTT. Residues: CASSLLGSSYNSPLHF.